Following are 8 T cell receptor beta chains from one sample sequenced in a study of T cell responses to AZD1222 COVID-19 vaccine. Using immunoSEQ multiplex PCR, the repertoire was profiled, and TCRdb retains in-frame clones only, with some absent. The sample has about 84,000 clones, around 85% seen once. Sequences were derived from peripheral blood, sampled 28 days after the second AZD1222 dose. Every receptor here comes from an adult who received the AZD1222 COVID-19 vaccine.

The chain carries TRBV6-2 or TRBV6-3 and TRBJ2-7, with 7 bases lining up with TRBD1. Per the germline V gene, CDR1 is MNHEY and CDR2 is SVGEGT. Trimming cost V 5 bases and J 1 base; bases outside gene matches: 11. The CDR3 is 16 amino acids. This CDR3 is CASSPGTAGFSYEQYF. The CDR3 region has the DNA TGTGCCAGCAGTCCCGGGACAGCCGGATTTTCCTACGAGCAGTACTTC.

This clone is a singleton in its sample. This chain joins TRBV7-3 and TRBJ1-6; 7 bases align to TRBD1. The CDR3 is 15 amino acids. The trim removed 6 bases at V and 11 bases at J, leaving 13 bases unmatched. CDR1 is SGHTA, CDR2 FQGTGA, per germline. Here the CDR3 reads CASRLGDSVWTPLHF. CDR3 sequence (DNA): TGTGCCAGCAGATTGGGGGACAGTGTTTGGACACCCCTCCACTTT.

The V call is TRBV7-2, the J call TRBJ2-1, with 8 nucleotides matching TRBD2. This CDR3 is 16 amino acids long. Germline lookup yields CDR1 SGHTA and CDR2 FQGNSA. The V and J ends lost 1 base and 4 bases, in that order; junction bases with no gene match: 6. The CDR3 is CASSLDGGGTYNEQFF. CDR3 sequence (DNA): TGTGCCAGCAGCTTAGACGGCGGGGGGACTTACAATGAGCAGTTCTTC.

The genes are TRBV4-1 and TRBJ2-7; tentatively, D is TRBD1 (6 bases). From germline, CDR1 is MGHRA and CDR2 YSYEKL. CDR3 length: 15 residues. With 1 base removed from V and 2 bases from J, the gap between germline ends came to 12 bases. CDR3 loop: CASSQGTVGAYEQYF. The DNA for the CDR3 is TGCGCCAGCAGCCAAGGGACAGTGGGTGCCTACGAGCAGTACTTC.

This clone was recorded a few times. This chain uses TRBV28 with TRBJ1-1; 9 bases map to TRBD1. J lost 1 base, V lost 6 bases, and 3 bases had no gene match. From germline, CDR1 is MDHEN and CDR2 SYDVKM. CDR3 length equals 14 residues. The CDR3 loop reads CASRGTGWNTEAFF. The CDR3 DNA reads as TGTGCCAGCAGGGGGACAGGGTGGAACACTGAAGCTTTCTTT.

This sequence joins TRBV19 and TRBJ1-1; D is ambiguous. V dropped 4 bases and J dropped 7 bases, with 13 bases sitting between them. CDR3 length equals 13 residues. Germline lookup yields CDR1 LNHDA and CDR2 SQIVND (reference sequence). In DNA form, the CDR3 reads TGTGCCAGTAGTAGTAGGGCTTCCGTTGAAGCTTTCTTT. As protein: CASSSRASVEAFF.

The chain combines TRBV18 with TRBJ1-2; 8 bases are shared with TRBD1. Germline-derived CDR1 and CDR2 are KGHSH and LQKENI. CDR3 size: 17 residues. The V segment lost 6 bases and the J segment 4 bases; nucleotides outside the gene matches: 16. CDR3 sequence: CASSPTTRPGGSYGYTF. CDR3 sequence (DNA): TGTGCCAGCTCGCCGACCACCCGACCAGGGGGCAGCTATGGCTACACCTTC.

This clone has just a few counts. The chain recombines TRBV7-6 with TRBJ2-1; D gene ambiguous. The CDR3 extends over 14 amino acids. The V gene lost 0 bases and the J gene lost 1 base, with 4 bases spanning the gap. Germline assignment: CDR1 SGHVS and CDR2 FNYEAQ. CDR3 region: CASSLAVSYNEQFF. The CDR3 DNA sequence: TGTGCCAGCAGCTTAGCGGTGTCCTACAATGAGCAGTTCTTC.